What follows are 2 T cell receptor beta chains derived from one specimen sequenced in a study of cytomegalovirus exposure and HLA in healthy donors. In the PCR, 60 Vbeta and 13 Jbeta primers were used. Repertoires were generated with immunoSEQ multiplex PCR, while TCRdb's copy carries only in-frame clones and drops some. Among some 120,000 clones, around 79% were seen once, and the ten largest hold approximately 4.1%. Source material: PBMCs. The receptors stem from a woman aged 40 to 50 in good health and CMV-seronegative.

This chain joins TRBV5-4 and TRBJ1-2; TRBD1 matches 9 bases. The ends lost 4 bases at V and 3 bases at J; junction bases unmatched: 7. The CDR3 totals 15 residues. Germline CDR1 is SGHNT and CDR2 is YYREEE (reference sequence). CDR3 sequence (DNA): TGTGCCAGCAGCCCAGGGACAGGGAGAGACTATGGCTACACCTTC. Protein product: CASSPGTGRDYGYTF.

The chain is built from TRBV5-1 and TRBJ2-2; TRBD1 agrees at 7 bases. Trimming at V came to 4 bases and at J to 4 bases, leaving 13 bases not matched to a gene. Germline V gene data show CDR1 as SGHRS and CDR2 as YFSETQ. CDR3 length equals 17 residues. The CDR3 loop is CASSARVTGAATGELFF. The CDR3 region has the DNA TGCGCCAGCAGCGCAAGAGTCACAGGGGCGGCCACCGGGGAGCTGTTTTTT.